A single sample is the source of the 20 T cell receptor beta chains below, sequenced in a study of blood T cells in healthy people across ages. A second PCR, run for roughly 6 to 11 cycles, used a sample-barcoded 5' primer plus a J-beta primer mix. TCRdb reprocessed the 5' RACE reads with MiXCR, giving one entry per CDR3 protein. The sample records about 620,000 distinct CDR3 sequences, approximately 52% being singletons. Source material: blood. Receptors were obtained from a woman aged 80 or over in good health.

This clonotype has ten or more counts. The chain links TRBV3-1 to TRBJ1-5; 7 bases fit TRBD1. This CDR3 is built from 16 residues. The V segment lost 1 base and the J segment 5 bases; nucleotides outside the gene matches: 8. Per germline, CDR1 LGHDT and CDR2 YNNKEL (reference sequence). Here the CDR3 reads CASSQGSRGQDQPQHF. DNA for the CDR3: TGTGCCAGCAGCCAAGGGAGTAGGGGGCAAGATCAGCCCCAGCATTTT.

The table lists this clonotype with many counts. This chain links TRBV5-1 with TRBJ2-1, with D possibly being TRBD1 (6 bases). The CDR3 is made up of 16 amino acids. V lost 4 bases, J lost 0 bases, and 14 bases lay in between. Germline V CDR1 and CDR2: SGHRS, YFSETQ. The CDR3 nucleotides read TGCGCCAGCAGCCCAGGGGCAAGCGGCTCCTACAATGAGCAGTTCTTC. This sequence encodes CASSPGASGSYNEQFF.

This clonotype was found many times. The gene calls are TRBV12-3 or TRBV12-4 and TRBJ1-1; TRBD1 matches at 7 bases. The J segment lost 0 bases and the V segment lost 6 bases, leaving 4 bases of the junction unmatched. The CDR3 is made up of 14 amino acids. CDR3 loop: CASRTQGLNTEAFF. The DNA for the CDR3 is TGTGCCAGCAGGACACAGGGGTTGAACACTGAAGCTTTCTTT.

The chain employs TRBV25-1 and TRBJ2-7; no clear D. Germline-derived CDR1 and CDR2 are MGHDK and SYGVNS. This CDR3 comprises 10 residues. The V end lost 6 bases, the J end lost 12 bases, and 12 bases lay between the germline ends. CDR3 protein: CASRFSCRYF. DNA for the CDR3: TGTGCCAGCAGATTTTCTTGTAGGTACTTC.

The chain is built from TRBV5-1 and TRBJ1-6; TRBD1 agrees at 7 bases. Germline loops: CDR1 SGHRS, CDR2 YFSETQ. CDR3 size: 15 residues. V was clipped by 0 bases and J by 10 bases; unmatched bases: 7. The CDR3 sequence is CASSLDRGDRSPLHF. CDR3 nucleotide sequence: TGCGCCAGCAGCTTGGACAGGGGAGATCGATCACCCCTCCACTTT.

This clonotype was recorded a few times. V is TRBV3-1 and J is TRBJ2-2, with no clear D. The CDR3 loop spans 15 amino acids. Germline V gene lookup returns CDR1 LGHDT and CDR2 YNNKEL (reference sequence). V was cut by 4 bases and J by 0 bases, with 9 bases left in between. This CDR3 is CASSRRTANTGELFF. CDR3 sequence (DNA): TGTGCCAGCAGCCGCCGGACCGCGAACACCGGGGAGCTGTTTTTT. The full variable domain, completed using reference TRBV3-1 and TRBJ2-2, is DTAVSQTPKYLVTQMGNDKSIKCEQNLGHDTMYWYKQDSKKFLKIMFSYNNKELIINETVPNRFSPKSPDKAHLNLHINSLELGDSAVYFCASSRRTANTGELFFGEGSRLTVL.

Comments on this clonotype: A read error may be the cause here, since a much bigger clone is one base away. The J gene is TRBJ2-1, the V gene TRBV5-1, with 11 bases fitting TRBD2. This CDR3 has 16 amino acids. Germline V gene lookup returns CDR1 SGHRS and CDR2 YFSETQ. This CDR3 is CASSLGSSGGYNGQFF. The CDR3 DNA is TGCGCCAGCAGCTTGGGTTCTAGCGGGGGGTACAATGGGCAGTTCTTC.

Only one count was recorded for this clonotype. CDR3 sequence reads: CASSSLPRVSIDEQFF. The DNA for the CDR3 is TGTGCCAGCAGCTCTTTACCCCGGGTCTCCATCGATGAGCAGTTCTTC. The V call is TRBV11-2, the J call TRBJ2-1; D uncertain. Trimming removed 4 bases from V and 8 bases from J, with 21 bases in between. The germline V gene encodes CDR1 SGHAT and CDR2 FQNNGV. This CDR3 comprises 16 residues.

This clonotype occurred once. V usage is TRBV29-1 and J usage is TRBJ2-3; tentatively, D is TRBD2 (5 bases). Per the germline V gene, CDR1 is SQVTM and CDR2 is ANQGSEA. This CDR3 has 16 amino acids. Trimming left V 4 bases short and J 3 bases short, with 20 bases between. This CDR3 reads CSVGPEGAPRTDTQYF. The CDR3 DNA reads as TGCAGCGTTGGGCCCGAGGGTGCCCCCCGGACAGATACGCAGTATTTT.

This clonotype was seen a handful of times. The chain links TRBV24-1 to TRBJ1-2; D gene ambiguous. The V end was cut by 5 bases, the J end by 8 bases, with 14 bases between. This CDR3 spans 13 amino acids. Germline loops: CDR1 KGHDR, CDR2 SFDVKD. The CDR3 DNA reads TGTGCCACCAGTGCCCAAGCCCACGGGGGCTACACCTTC. Its protein product is CATSAQAHGGYTF.

The CDR3 sequence is CASSAGDLSLYEQYF. The CDR3 DNA reads TGTGCCAGCAGTGCCGGGGACCTTAGCCTCTACGAGCAGTACTTC. The V call is TRBV6-1, the J call TRBJ2-7; either TRBD1 or TRBD2 may supply D (5 bases each). Germline values: CDR1 MNHNS, CDR2 SASEGT. The CDR3 runs 15 residues. The V gene lost 4 bases and the J gene lost 3 bases, with 16 bases spanning the gap.

This clonotype showed up many times. The V and J genes are TRBV27 and TRBJ2-1; possible D gene TRBD1, 5 bases. Deletions cut 6 bases from V and 8 bases from J, with 20 bases between. The CDR3 covers 15 residues. Germline CDR1 MNHEY, CDR2 SMNVEV (reference sequence). Written as DNA, the CDR3 is TGTGCCAGCAGCAACCTAGGCAGGGTATTTGATGAGCAGTTCTTC. Protein sequence: CASSNLGRVFDEQFF.

At least ten counts were recorded for this clonotype. The rearrangement links TRBV28 to TRBJ2-1, with D hard to call. CDR3 length equals 14 residues. Trimming took 8 bases from V and 5 from J, leaving 16 bases between them. CDR1 and CDR2 (germline): MDHEN, SYDVKM. The CDR3 protein is CASWPVSRNNEQFF. The CDR3 region has the DNA TGTGCCAGCTGGCCGGTATCGAGGAACAATGAGCAGTTCTTC.

This clonotype was observed at least ten times. The chain links TRBV28 to TRBJ2-5; 7 nucleotides agree with TRBD1. The CDR3 extends over 14 amino acids. The junction had 7 bases not matched to a gene; V was cut back by 5 bases and J by 4 bases. The germline gives CDR1 MDHEN, CDR2 SYDVKM. The chain's CDR3 is CASSTTGAVETQYF. For the CDR3, the DNA is TGTGCCAGCAGTACTACAGGGGCGGTAGAGACCCAGTACTTC. Variable domain in full (rest from reference TRBV28 and TRBJ2-5): DVKVTQSSRYLVKRTGEKVFLECVQDMDHENMFWYRQDPGLGLRLIYFSYDVKMKEKGDIPEGYSVSREKKERFSLILESASTNQTSMYLCASSTTGAVETQYFGPGTRLLVL.

This clonotype was detected only once. The genes are TRBV4-3 and TRBJ2-3; 10 positions match TRBD2. V was pared by 1 base and J by 5 bases, with 6 bases of the junction left unmatched. The CDR3 consists of 16 residues. In germline, CDR1 is LGHNA, CDR2 YSLEER. CDR3 amino acids: CASSQGTSGKVDTQYF. The CDR3 nucleotides are TGCGCCAGCAGCCAAGGAACTAGCGGGAAAGTAGATACGCAGTATTTT.

J is TRBJ1-1 and V is TRBV7-3; D is unclear. Deletions cut 5 bases from V and 1 base from J, with 14 bases between. In germline, CDR1 is SGHTA, CDR2 FQGTGA. This CDR3 is 15 amino acids long. The CDR3 DNA reads as TGTGCCAGCAGCCCAGACGGCGCGAGGAACACTGAAGCTTTCTTT. This translates into CASSPDGARNTEAFF.

CDR3 nucleotide sequence: TGCAGCGTTCAGTCTGGTACTAGCACAGATACGCAGTATTTT. Residues: CSVQSGTSTDTQYF. The chain couples TRBV29-1 to TRBJ2-3; D gene ambiguous. Deletions cut 5 bases from V and 0 bases from J, with 12 bases between. This CDR3 has 14 amino acids. Germline CDR1 is SQVTM and CDR2 is ANQGSEA.

This clonotype was counted once. The chain links TRBV28 to TRBJ2-4; D possibly matches TRBD1 or TRBD2 (6 bases each). The J call could be wrong; TRBJ2-5 is a better fit for the DNA end. The CDR3 totals 15 residues. In germline, CDR1 is MDHEN, CDR2 SYDVKM. The chain's CDR3 is CASSNGGGLLGTQYF. The CDR3 DNA sequence: TGTGCCAGCAGTAATGGTGGGGGGCTGCTGGGGACCCAGTACTTC.

Note on this clonotype: This may stem from a read error, because a much larger clone lies one nucleotide away. This chain links TRBV28 with TRBJ1-6, with 8 bases matching TRBD1. The germline V gene encodes CDR1 MDHEN and CDR2 SYDVKM. V gave up 3 bases and J gave up 5 bases; unmatched junction bases: 3. The CDR3 sequence is 15 residues long. The CDR3 sequence: CASSLLTGDNSPLHF. The CDR3 region has the DNA TGTGCCAGCAGTTTGTTGACAGGGGATAATTCACCCCTCCACTTT.

The chain has TRBV7-6 and TRBJ1-6; 7 bases line up with TRBD1. J gave up 6 bases and V 2 bases, and 1 base lay outside the gene matches. The CDR3 sequence is 14 residues long. The V gene's germline CDR1 is SGHVS and CDR2 FNYEAQ. The CDR3 DNA reads TGTGCCAGCAGCTTAAGGGACAGTAATTCACCCCTCCACTTT. Amino acids: CASSLRDSNSPLHF.